Listed below are T cell receptor beta chains from one sample, sequenced in a study of CD8+CD57+ T cells in acquired aplastic anemia. One entry per CDR3 protein, called by TCRdb with MiXCR from the reads. The repertoire consists of some 170,000 distinct CDR3 sequences, with roughly 43% occurring once and the leading ten covering more than 1%. The material sequenced was sorted CD4+, CD8+, or CD8+CD57+ T cells (not recorded which) from PBMCs. These receptors all stem from a human donor with aplastic anemia. Each CDR3 is given with its conserved first and last residue. Fields, in order: J gene, clone size, V gene, CDR3 protein. Part of the rows lack a size; the others show once, few, many or a class for expanded clones.

>TRBJ2-5|many|TRBV5-1
CATRGNTGPQETQYF
>TRBJ1-3|-|TRBV4-1
CASSQVTGGRESSGNTIYF
>TRBJ2-3|-|TRBV20-1
CSAHYSGTRSTDTQYF
>TRBJ2-5|-|TRBV7-2
CASSFTGVETQYF
>TRBJ2-5|many|TRBV29-1
CSVEGSSGGIGETQYF
>TRBJ1-5|-|TRBV15
CATSKRQPQHF
>TRBJ1-2|-|TRBV9
CASSVAETANYGYTF
>TRBJ2-7|-|TRBV19
CASSAGAAYEQYF
>TRBJ2-7|once|TRBV25-1
CASIREGNEQYF
>TRBJ2-7|-|TRBV19
CASSRQVSSYEQYF
>TRBJ2-5|once|TRBV20-1
CSASRVAQYF
>TRBJ1-3|-|TRBV10-3
CAISGGFGGRSGNTIYF
>TRBJ2-7|-|TRBV2
CASIRGLSSYEQYF